The 3 T cell receptor beta chains below come from one sample, sequenced in a study of T cell responses to AZD1222 COVID-19 vaccine. Profiled with immunoSEQ multiplex PCR; TCRdb holds only in-frame clones, not every one. The table has 90,000 to 120,000 clones, roughly 87% seen once. The sequencing here drew on peripheral blood, taken on day 0 of AZD1222 vaccination. All receptors derive from an adult in good health.

The CDR3 here is CASSELETGPYEQYF. The CDR3 bases are TGTGCCAGCAGTGAATTGGAGACAGGGCCTTACGAGCAGTACTTC. The chain has TRBV6-1 and TRBJ2-7; 7 bases are a match to TRBD1. From germline, CDR1 is MNHNS and CDR2 SASEGT. V dropped 2 bases and J dropped 4; count of bases not matched to a gene: 8. This CDR3 is 15 amino acids long.

This clone was counted once. This chain uses TRBV7-8 with TRBJ1-2, with 9 bases lining up with TRBD1. The CDR3 runs 15 residues. Trimming removed 4 bases from V and 2 bases from J; junction bases left unmatched: 5. Germline values: CDR1 SGHVS, CDR2 FQNEAQ. The chain's CDR3 is CASSSRTGENYGYTF. CDR3 nucleotides: TGTGCCAGCAGCTCCAGGACAGGGGAGAACTATGGCTACACCTTC.

This clone was recorded a few times. The CDR3 coding sequence is TGTGCCAGCAGAATCAGTTCAACTAATGAAAAACTGTTTTTT. It codes for CASRISSTNEKLFF. The rearrangement joins TRBV2 to TRBJ1-4; no clear D. Germline values: CDR1 SNHLY, CDR2 FYNNEI. V gave up 6 bases and J gave up 0 bases, with 8 bases separating them. The CDR3 sequence is 14 residues long.